This T cell receptor (beta chain) was profiled in a study of blood T cell repertoires in COVID-19. Study as a whole: Both acute and convalescent COVID-19 samples were obtained from the United States, Italy and Spain.

This CDR3 region has 19 residues. CDR1 and CDR2 (germline): SEHNR, FQNEAQ (reference sequence). The trim removed 5 bases at V and 5 bases at J, leaving 19 bases unmatched. In the authors' methods: Reference gene primers were amplified, and this amplification served to estimate nucleated cell counts. Generated by immunoSEQ multiplex PCR, the TCRdb table keeps only in-frame clones and is missing some. V and J calls and clone size are given by that table; D and trimming were obtained from the DNA. The table shows under 300,000 clones, with around 86% occurring only once. The V and J genes are TRBV7-9 and TRBJ1-5, with 9 positions matching TRBD1. The TCR originated in a woman aged 65 to 85 with active or convalescent COVID-19. Sequenced material: peripheral blood. The CDR3: CASSQRLGQGPTIDQPQHF. The CDR3 bases are TGTGCCAGCAGCCAGCGGCTGGGACAGGGCCCTACTATAGATCAGCCCCAGCATTTT.